A selection of T cell receptor beta chains follows, all from one sample in a study of cytomegalovirus exposure and HLA in healthy donors. Profiled with immunoSEQ multiplex PCR; TCRdb holds only in-frame clones, not every one. Counted here are more than 100,000 clones, 79% occurring once; the ten biggest clones make up 4%. The source material was PBMCs. These receptors all stem from a man aged 45-65 years in good health and CMV-seropositive. Each CDR3 is given with its conserved first and last residue. The order of the fields is D gene, clone size, J gene, CDR3 length, V gene, CDR3 protein, CDR3 DNA. D genes are given only for firm matches. Some rows have no size entry. The others give once, few or many, or a class for an expanded clone.

>TRBD1|.|TRBJ2-7|12|TRBV7-9
CATDRDQHEQYF
TGTGCCACGGACAGGGATCAACACGAGCAGTACTTC
>.|.|TRBJ2-7|15|TRBV15
CATSRDKKQTYEQYF
TGTGCCACCAGCAGAGATAAAAAACAAACCTACGAGCAGTACTTC
>TRBD2|few|TRBJ2-3|18|TRBV2
CASSVLGTSGLLTDTQYF
TGTGCCAGCAGTGTATTGGGGACTAGCGGCCTACTCACAGATACGCAGTATTTT
>.|.|TRBJ1-5|15|TRBV9
CASSVGVVDNQPQHF
TGTGCCAGCAGCGTAGGAGTCGTTGACAATCAGCCCCAGCATTTT
>.|.|TRBJ2-7|14|TRBV7-9
CPSSPAATTYEQYF
TGTCCCAGCAGCCCTGCCGCGACAACCTACGAGCAGTACTTC
>TRBD1|.|TRBJ2-7|15|TRBV9
CASSVAAGGFLEQYF
TGTGCCAGCAGCGTAGCGGCAGGGGGATTTTTAGAGCAGTACTTC
>.|.|TRBJ2-3|18|TRBV27
CASSPRAPAGLGTDTQYF
TGTGCCAGCAGTCCTCGGGCTCCTGCGGGGTTGGGCACAGATACGCAGTATTTT
>TRBD1|.|TRBJ2-7|14|TRBV6-1
CASSPDRVAYEQYF
TGTGCCAGCAGTCCGGACAGGGTCGCCTACGAGCAGTACTTC
>TRBD1|.|TRBJ1-5|14|TRBV27
CASSFSGGRQPQHF
TGTGCCAGCAGTTTCTCAGGGGGCCGTCAGCCCCAGCATTTT
>TRBD2|few|TRBJ2-3|15|TRBV4-1
CASSQGLAGTDTQYF
TGCGCCAGCAGCCAAGGACTAGCGGGTACAGATACGCAGTATTTT
>TRBD2|.|TRBJ2-1|15|TRBV6-6
CASSPNSGTYNEQFF
TGTGCCAGCAGTCCCAATAGCGGGACTTACAATGAGCAGTTCTTC
>TRBD1|.|TRBJ1-1|13|TRBV6-1
CASAQDRERWAFF
TGTGCCAGCGCACAGGACAGGGAGCGCTGGGCTTTCTTT
>.|.|TRBJ2-4|16|TRBV4-3
CASSQGGTTSKNIQYF
TGCGCCAGCAGCCAAGGGGGGACAACCTCCAAAAACATTCAGTACTTC
>TRBD2|.|TRBJ2-3|15|TRBV11-2
CASSLGGSSTDTQYF
TGTGCCAGCAGCTTGGGGGGGAGCAGCACAGATACGCAGTATTTT
>.|.|TRBJ2-3|13|TRBV7-6
CASSIPGTDTQYF
TGTGCCAGCAGCATTCCAGGTACAGATACGCAGTATTTT
>TRBD2|.|TRBJ2-3|14|TRBV7-9
CASSPGLGTDTQYF
TGTGCCAGCAGCCCAGGACTAGGCACAGATACGCAGTATTTT
>.|once|TRBJ1-1|12|TRBV5-8
CASSFKHTEAFF
TGTGCCAGCAGCTTCAAGCACACTGAAGCTTTCTTT
>.|.|TRBJ2-7|17|TRBV27
CASSPRTGQADSYEQYF
TGTGCCAGCAGTCCCCGGACGGGACAAGCCGACTCCTACGAGCAGTACTTC
>TRBD2|.|TRBJ2-7|13|TRBV7-9
CSSTVSGSGEQYF
TGTTCCAGCACCGTTAGCGGGAGTGGCGAGCAGTACTTC
>.|.|TRBJ2-5|14|TRBV5-5
CASNEGQIQETQYF
TGTGCCAGCAACGAAGGACAGATCCAAGAGACCCAGTACTTC
>TRBD1|.|TRBJ1-4|15|TRBV10-3
CAISEGGQGTEKLFF
TGTGCCATCAGTGAGGGGGGACAGGGGACTGAAAAACTGTTTTTT
>.|.|TRBJ2-1|15|TRBV28
CASSLGLGSYNEQFF
TGTGCCAGCAGTTTAGGACTGGGCTCCTACAATGAGCAGTTCTTC
>TRBD1|.|TRBJ2-3|14|TRBV5-1
CASSSGQSPDTQYF
TGCGCCAGCAGCTCGGGACAGAGTCCAGATACGCAGTATTTT
>.|.|TRBJ1-2|13|TRBV29-1
CSVVANTNYGYTF
TGCAGCGTTGTGGCCAATACTAACTATGGCTACACCTTC
>.|.|TRBJ2-1|12|TRBV29-1
CSVDRDTNEQFF
TGCAGCGTTGATCGGGACACCAATGAGCAGTTCTTC
>TRBD1|.|TRBJ1-1|15|TRBV6-1
CASSGTGQLNTEAFF
TGTGCCAGCAGTGGGACGGGACAGCTGAACACTGAAGCTTTCTTT
>.|.|TRBJ2-6|17|TRBV7-2
CASSSTVWASGANVLTF
TGTGCCAGCAGCTCGACAGTATGGGCGTCTGGGGCCAACGTCCTGACTTTC